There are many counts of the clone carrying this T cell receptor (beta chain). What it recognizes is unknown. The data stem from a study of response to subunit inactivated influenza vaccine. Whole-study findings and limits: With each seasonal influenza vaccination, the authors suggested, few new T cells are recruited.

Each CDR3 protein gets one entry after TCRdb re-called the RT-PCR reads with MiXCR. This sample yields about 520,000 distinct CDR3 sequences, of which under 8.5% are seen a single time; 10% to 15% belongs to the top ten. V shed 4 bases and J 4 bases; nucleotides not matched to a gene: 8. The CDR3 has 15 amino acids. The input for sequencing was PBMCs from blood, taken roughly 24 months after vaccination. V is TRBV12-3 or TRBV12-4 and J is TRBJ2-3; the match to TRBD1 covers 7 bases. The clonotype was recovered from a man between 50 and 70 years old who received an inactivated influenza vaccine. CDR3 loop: CASSSYSTGADTQYF. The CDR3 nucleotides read TGTGCCAGCAGTTCTTACTCAACAGGGGCAGATACGCAGTATTTT.